Listed below are T cell receptor beta chains from one sample, sequenced in a study of blood T cells in healthy people across ages. TCRdb called the 5' RACE reads again in MiXCR, with one record for every CDR3 protein. Among 850,000 to 950,000 distinct CDR3 sequences listed, about 28% were seen once. The sample was blood. These receptors were obtained from a woman older than 75 in good health. CDR3s include the opening cysteine and the closing phenylalanine or tryptophan. D genes are given only for firm matches. Clone size is shown for a subset of rows, as once, few, many or a class of expanded clone.

size,D,V,J,DNA,CDR3
many,-,TRBV6-1,TRBJ1-2,TGTGCCAGCAGTCCCGAAATCCTAGGGGGCTACACCTTC,CASSPEILGGYTF
many,-,TRBV12-3/TRBV12-4,TRBJ2-3,TGCGCCAGCAGCTTCGGCCAGGGAGCAGATACGCAGTATTTT,CASSFGQGADTQYF
-,-,TRBV25-1,TRBJ2-3,TGTGCCAGCAGTGAATCTTGGGGCGTCGAGGGCACAGATACGCAGTATTTT,CASSESWGVEGTDTQYF
-,-,TRBV5-6,TRBJ2-2,TGTGCCAGCAGCTTGGGCTTTGTTTACACCGGGGAGCTGTTTTTT,CASSLGFVYTGELFF
-,TRBD2,TRBV18,TRBJ2-7,TGTGCCAGCTCACCCACGGGACTAGCCCCCTACGAGCAGTACTTC,CASSPTGLAPYEQYF
many,-,TRBV9,TRBJ2-7,TGTGCCAGCAGCGTAGGGGTGACAGACTCCTACGAGCAGTACTTC,CASSVGVTDSYEQYF
many,-,TRBV29-1,TRBJ1-1,TGCAGCGTTGTTGGTGGGAGTCCGGCTTTCTTT,CSVVGGSPAFF
-,-,TRBV25-1,TRBJ1-5,TGTGCCAGCAGGGTATGGGGGGCCCGCAATCAGCCCCAGCATTTT,CASRVWGARNQPQHF
many,-,TRBV6-5,TRBJ1-5,TGTGCCAGCAGTTCCCATATACTACCGTCCGGGACGGAGTTTTATAGCAATCAGCCCCAGCATTTT,CASSSHILPSGTEFYSNQPQHF
-,TRBD2,TRBV7-2,TRBJ2-7,TGTGCCAGCAGTCAAGAGCGGGGGGTCACCTACGAGCAGTACTTC,CASSQERGVTYEQYF
few,-,TRBV28,TRBJ2-1,TGTGCCAGCATCCTCTCCAGGGGCGGGGGTGAGCAGTTCTTC,CASILSRGGGEQFF
many,TRBD1,TRBV6-2/TRBV6-3,TRBJ1-2,TGTGCCAGCAGTTCCCGACAGGGACGCAACTATGGCTACACCTTC,CASSSRQGRNYGYTF
many,TRBD1,TRBV6-2/TRBV6-3,TRBJ1-2,TGTGCCAGCAAAGAACTGGGACAGGGGAAACCTGGCTACACCTTC,CASKELGQGKPGYTF
few,TRBD1,TRBV7-9,TRBJ1-2,TGTGCCAGCAGCTTCACAGGGACAGGTGGCTACACCTTC,CASSFTGTGGYTF
many,TRBD2,TRBV20-1,TRBJ2-1,TGCAGTGCCGCGGGACTAGTCTACAATGAGCAGTTCTTC,CSAAGLVYNEQFF
many,-,TRBV18,TRBJ1-2,TGTGCCAGCTCATACGCAGGGCTCTATGGCTACACCTTC,CASSYAGLYGYTF
-,-,TRBV4-3,TRBJ2-7,TGCGCCAGCAGCCAAGATCGGAGCTACGAGCAGTACTTC,CASSQDRSYEQYF
many,TRBD2,TRBV7-2,TRBJ2-3,TGTGCCAGCAGCTTAGTGGTGCTTCGGCGGGGGACCACAGATACGCAGTATTTT,CASSLVVLRRGTTDTQYF
few,TRBD2,TRBV12-3/TRBV12-4,TRBJ2-1,TGTGCCAGCAGTCCCACTAGCGGGGGCTACAATGGGCAGTTCTTC,CASSPTSGGYNGQFF
many,-,TRBV6-2/TRBV6-3,TRBJ2-1,TGTGCCAGCAGCACCGACAGCCTTACCTACAATGAGCAGTTCTTC,CASSTDSLTYNEQFF
many,TRBD1,TRBV7-6,TRBJ2-5,TGTGCCAGCAGCATTCCGGGACAGGGGGCCCAAGAGACCCAGTACTTC,CASSIPGQGAQETQYF
-,-,TRBV27,TRBJ2-7,TGTGCCAGCAGTGCACGGGGGGCCTACAATGAGCAGTACTTC,CASSARGAYNEQYF
-,-,TRBV5-1,TRBJ2-1,TGCGCCAGCAGAATACGGGACATCAATGCGGTGAGCTCCTACAATGAGCAGTTCTTC,CASRIRDINAVSSYNEQFF
-,-,TRBV19,TRBJ2-3,TGTGCCAGTAGTCGCCTGCGACGGGGCACAGATACGCAGTATTTT,CASSRLRRGTDTQYF
-,-,TRBV11-2,TRBJ2-7,TGTGCCAGCAGCTTATACGCAAGGGACGAGCAGTACTTC,CASSLYARDEQYF
-,-,TRBV7-2,TRBJ1-4,TGTGCCAGCAGCCTGGGGTCATTGGGTGAAAAACTGTTTTTT,CASSLGSLGEKLFF
-,-,TRBV12-3/TRBV12-4,TRBJ1-4,TGTGCCAGCAGTTTCTCAGGCAATAGGAATGAAAAACTGTTTTTT,CASSFSGNRNEKLFF
-,-,TRBV6-1,TRBJ1-5,TGTGCCAGCAGCACTCTCGGGGGCAATCAGCCCCAGCATTTT,CASSTLGGNQPQHF
-,-,TRBV12-3/TRBV12-4,TRBJ1-5,TGTGCCAGCACCGACCAAGGCTTTAGCAATCAGCCCCAGCATTTT,CASTDQGFSNQPQHF
-,-,TRBV7-2,TRBJ1-5,TGTGCCAGCAGCTTAGTCTGGTCTTCTCCTAGCAATCAGCCCCAGCATTTT,CASSLVWSSPSNQPQHF
few,-,TRBV12-3/TRBV12-4,TRBJ1-2,TGTGCCAGCAGTTACACTTTTTCTAACTATGGCTACACCTTC,CASSYTFSNYGYTF
once,-,TRBV7-9,TRBJ1-1,TGTGCCAGCAGCTTAGCGCAGGGGAAGGACACTGAAGCTTTCTTT,CASSLAQGKDTEAFF
many,-,TRBV18,TRBJ2-1,TGTGCCAGCTCACCATACAGGGATCGAGTTAACAATGAGCAGTTCTTC,CASSPYRDRVNNEQFF
many,-,TRBV5-1,TRBJ2-5,TGCGCCAGCAGCCCAGGATCCTACGGGGAGACCCAGTACTTC,CASSPGSYGETQYF
many,-,TRBV25-1,TRBJ2-1,TGTGCCAGCAGTCATCCGACAGGCAGGAGTTGGTACAATGAGCAGTTCTTC,CASSHPTGRSWYNEQFF
-,-,TRBV24-1,TRBJ2-2,TGTGCCACCAGTCTGGGGTCGAACACCGGGGAGCTGTTTTTT,CATSLGSNTGELFF
-,-,TRBV3-1,TRBJ1-4,TGTGCTAGCAGCCAAGTTCAGGGACGTGAAAAACTGTTTTTT,CASSQVQGREKLFF
-,-,TRBV30,TRBJ1-1,TGTGCCTGGAGTTCGGGACAAGTAAACACTGAAGCTTTCTTT,CAWSSGQVNTEAFF
-,-,TRBV6-1,TRBJ2-7,TGTGCCAGCAGTGAACGCCCGCAGAGGGCCTACGAGCAGTACTTC,CASSERPQRAYEQYF
few,-,TRBV7-2,TRBJ2-5,TGTGTCAGCAGCTTAGCAGGCCTCGGGGAGACCCAGTACTTC,CVSSLAGLGETQYF
few,-,TRBV7-2,TRBJ2-5,TGTGTCAGCAGCCGCATTCCGGGACTTCAAGAGACCCAGTACTTC,CVSSRIPGLQETQYF
many,-,TRBV4-1,TRBJ2-1,TGCGCCAGCAGCCAAGAAGGGGGGGGTGGCTACAATGAGCAGTTCTTC,CASSQEGGGGYNEQFF
few,-,TRBV3-1,TRBJ1-5,TGTGCCAGCAGCCAGAGGAGCAATCAGCCCCAGCATTTT,CASSQRSNQPQHF
-,-,TRBV20-1,TRBJ2-7,TGCAGTGCTAGAGATCCGGGGGGCCCTTACGAGCAGTACTTC,CSARDPGGPYEQYF
many,TRBD2,TRBV7-2,TRBJ2-1,TGTGCCAGCAGCCCGGGGCGGGGGGGCCCCAATGAGCAGTTCTTC,CASSPGRGGPNEQFF
many,-,TRBV30,TRBJ2-5,TGTGCCTGGAGTGTAGGGACCCAAGAGACCCAGTACTTC,CAWSVGTQETQYF
-,-,TRBV7-3,TRBJ2-5,TGTGCCAGCAGCATCCAGGGGCAGGGGACCCAGTACTTC,CASSIQGQGTQYF
many,-,TRBV7-2,TRBJ1-4,TGTGCCAGCAGCTTCCAGGGCTCCTTTAATGAAAAACTGTTTTTT,CASSFQGSFNEKLFF
-,-,TRBV19,TRBJ1-1,TGTGCCAGTACCGATATAAGGGGGACTGAAGCTTTCTTT,CASTDIRGTEAFF
-,-,TRBV15,TRBJ1-4,TGTGCCACCAGCGTGGGGGCAAGGGCAACTAATGAAAAACTGTGTTTT,CATSVGARATNEKLCF
-,-,TRBV7-6,TRBJ2-1,TGTGCCGGCAGCTTAGTCGCGGGTAACGAGCAGTTCTTC,CAGSLVAGNEQFF
-,TRBD2,TRBV7-2,TRBJ2-4,TGTGCCAGCAGCCGGAGCGGGGGGCCAGGAGACATTCAGTACTTC,CASSRSGGPGDIQYF
many,-,TRBV15,TRBJ2-1,TGTGCCACCAGCAGAGATCGAGGAGGGAAGAGGAACAATGAGCAGTTCTTC,CATSRDRGGKRNNEQFF
many,-,TRBV12-3/TRBV12-4,TRBJ2-3,TGTGCCAGCAGTTTTCGTGTGGGAGCGACAGATACGCAGTATTTT,CASSFRVGATDTQYF
-,TRBD1,TRBV15,TRBJ1-2,TGTGCCACCAGCAGAGCCGACAGGGAACCTAACTATGGCTACACCTTC,CATSRADREPNYGYTF
many,-,TRBV6-8,TRBJ1-2,TGTGCCAGCAGTTACAGGAGGGGCTCGGGTGGCTACACCTTC,CASSYRRGSGGYTF
many,TRBD2,TRBV27,TRBJ2-1,TGTGCCAGCACCCGGGGAGGGGTCTCCTACAATGAGCAGTTCTTC,CASTRGGVSYNEQFF
many,TRBD1,TRBV9,TRBJ2-1,TGTGCCAGCAGCGCCCAACAGGGGGTCTACAATGAGCAGTTCTTC,CASSAQQGVYNEQFF
many,TRBD1,TRBV6-2/TRBV6-3,TRBJ2-5,TGTGCCAGCAGTTACGCCCCGGGACAGGGGGCGCGCCAAGAGACCCAGTACTTC,CASSYAPGQGARQETQYF
-,-,TRBV12-3/TRBV12-4,TRBJ2-3,TGTGCCAGCAGCATGTCTGGCGGCTTCACAGATACGCAGTATTTT,CASSMSGGFTDTQYF